The 2 T cell receptor beta chains listed next were all sequenced from one sample in a study of somatic mutations in cytotoxic T cells in rheumatoid arthritis. The table came from immunoSEQ multiplex PCR; TCRdb's copy has only in-frame clones and leaves some out. The data hold about 14,000 clones, with over 70% observed a single time. Specimen: CD8+ T cells sorted from blood. The receptors derive from an adult with rheumatoid arthritis.

J is TRBJ2-3 and V is TRBV11-2; 9 nucleotides line up with TRBD1. The CDR3 totals 16 residues. The J segment lost 1 base and the V segment lost 5 bases, leaving 7 bases of the junction unmatched. Per the germline V gene, CDR1 is SGHAT and CDR2 is FQNNGV. In DNA, the CDR3 is TGTGCCAGCAGCATCTTCCGGACAGGGGGCACAGATACGCAGTATTTT. The encoded protein is CASSIFRTGGTDTQYF.

The genes are TRBV12-2 and TRBJ1-2; TRBD1, the D gene given by the table, was not confirmed from the DNA. TRBV12-2 is noted as a pseudogene. The length of the CDR3 is 13 residues. CDR3 nucleotide sequence: TGTGCAAGTCGGACAGGGACCCTCTATGGCTACACCTTC. Its translation is CASRTGTLYGYTF.